The next 12 T cell receptor beta chains were all read from a single sample in a study of cytomegalovirus exposure and HLA in healthy donors. Use of 60 Vbeta and 13 Jbeta primers characterized the PCR. This table comes from immunoSEQ multiplex PCR, and its TCRdb copy is limited to in-frame clones, with some not included. The sample lists about 110,000 clones, 76% occurring once. The source material was PBMCs. These receptors were collected from a man aged 25 to 40 in good health and CMV-seropositive.

With regard to this clone: Within the sample, other DNA sequences also encode this same CDR3. CDR3 amino acids: CASSFSGQSYEQYF. The CDR3 DNA is TGTGCCAGCAGTTTCTCTGGACAGAGCTACGAGCAGTACTTC. The V call is TRBV27, the J call TRBJ2-7, with D possibly matching TRBD1 (6 bases). The germline V gene encodes CDR1 MNHEY and CDR2 SMNVEV (reference sequence). V was trimmed by 3 bases and J by 3 bases, leaving 12 bases between them. This CDR3 contains 14 residues.

The chain employs TRBV7-7 and TRBJ2-2; TRBD1 matches at 8 bases. The junction had 11 bases not matched to a gene; V was cut back by 5 bases and J by 6 bases. The CDR3 is 16 residues long. The germline V gene has CDR1 SSHAT and CDR2 FNYEAQ (reference sequence). This chain's CDR3 is CASSPNPGGASGELFF. CDR3 in DNA: TGTGCCAGCAGCCCAAACCCAGGGGGCGCGTCCGGGGAGCTGTTTTTT.

The CDR3 loop reads CASSVGDSSTDTQYF. The CDR3 nucleotides read TGTGCCAGCAGCGTAGGGGACTCCAGCACAGATACGCAGTATTTT. The rearrangement uses TRBV9 and TRBJ2-3; TRBD2 is a possible D gene (6 bases). The CDR3 sequence is 15 residues long. V lost 0 bases to trimming and J lost 0 bases, with 8 bases between them. Germline CDR1 and CDR2: SGDLS and YYNGEE. Full variable domain (remainder filled in from reference TRBV9 and TRBJ2-3): DSGVTQTPKHLITATGQRVTLRCSPRSGDLSVYWYQQSLDQGLQFLIQYYNGEERAKGNILERFSAQQFPDLHSELNLSSLELGDSALYFCASSVGDSSTDTQYFGPGTRLTVL.

V and J are TRBV5-6 and TRBJ2-2; D may be TRBD2 (5 bases). The germline gives CDR1 SGHDT, CDR2 YYEEEE. Trimming shortened V by 4 bases and J by 4 bases, and 23 bases separated the two germline ends. The CDR3 has 18 residues. The CDR3, as DNA: TGTGCCAGCAGCCTCCAATTGTTCCGAACGGGGAGCACCGGGGAGCTGTTTTTT. The encoded protein is CASSLQLFRTGSTGELFF.

This clone has only one observation. The chain uses TRBV5-1 and TRBJ1-2; 11 bases are shared with TRBD1. V shed 0 bases and J 6 bases; nucleotides not matched to a gene: 7. The CDR3 sequence is 16 residues long. Germline V gene data show CDR1 as SGHRS and CDR2 as YFSETQ. The CDR3 reads CASSLGGQGVVDGYTF. The CDR3 region has the DNA TGCGCCAGCAGCTTGGGGGGACAGGGGGTCGTGGATGGCTACACCTTC.

The rearrangement uses TRBV4-3 and TRBJ2-3; the match to TRBD2 covers 7 bases. The germline V gene encodes CDR1 LGHNA and CDR2 YSLEER. V was pared by 0 bases and J by 5 bases, with 11 bases of the junction left unmatched. The CDR3 consists of 17 residues. CDR3 sequence (DNA): TGCGCCAGCAGCCAAGATTTCGGCGGGGGAGGAATAGATACGCAGTATTTT. Its protein is CASSQDFGGGGIDTQYF.

V and J are TRBV28 and TRBJ1-2; D not certain. Per the germline V gene, CDR1 is MDHEN and CDR2 is SYDVKM. The CDR3 sequence is 15 residues long. V lost 3 bases and J 4 bases, leaving 15 bases between the germline ends. The CDR3 bases are TGTGCCAGCAGTTTGTCCGGGGTGGTAGGCTATGGCTACACCTTC. Its translation is CASSLSGVVGYGYTF.

In its sample, this clone was seen a few times. The same CDR3 can be traced to other DNA sequences in this sample. This rearrangement joins TRBV7-2 to TRBJ2-5; D possibly corresponds to TRBD1 (5 bases). Trimming removed 1 base from V and 1 base from J, with 7 bases in between. From germline, CDR1 is SGHTA and CDR2 FQGNSA. This CDR3 spans 14 amino acids. The chain's CDR3 is CASSLGGSQETQYF. Here the CDR3 DNA reads TGTGCCAGCAGCTTAGGGGGCAGCCAAGAGACCCAGTACTTC.

In its sample, this clone was seen a few times. This chain uses TRBV9 with TRBJ1-2, with TRBD1 identical over 7 bases. This CDR3 comprises 13 residues. With V trimmed by 5 bases and J by 5 bases, 6 bases remained unmatched. CDR1 SGDLS and CDR2 YYNGEE come from the germline V gene. CDR3 region: CASSNRQGYGYTF. The CDR3 DNA reads TGTGCCAGCAGTAACCGACAGGGATATGGCTACACCTTC.

The chain uses TRBV2 and TRBJ2-7; D is perhaps TRBD1 (6 bases). V lost 2 bases to trimming and J lost 1 base, with 15 bases between them. Germline CDR1 is SNHLY and CDR2 is FYNNEI. This CDR3 has 16 amino acids. CDR3 nucleotide sequence: TGTGCCAGCAGTGAAAGAGACAGGCCTGTATCCTACGAGCAGTACTTC. Translating it yields CASSERDRPVSYEQYF.

This clone was seen a handful of times. CDR3 nucleotides: TGTGCCAGTAGTATAGCGTGGGGCCATGGCTACACCTTC. It specifies CASSIAWGHGYTF. The chain couples TRBV19 to TRBJ1-2, with a possible D match to TRBD1 (5 bases). CDR3 size: 13 residues. The V end was cut by 1 base, the J end by 6 bases, with 9 bases between. From germline, CDR1 is LNHDA and CDR2 SQIVND (reference sequence).

This clone was counted a single time. The chain uses TRBV30 and TRBJ2-7; 8 positions agree with TRBD2. V was clipped by 5 bases and J by 5 bases; unmatched bases: 5. This CDR3 spans 12 amino acids. Germline CDR1 reads GTSNPN; CDR2 reads SVGIG (reference sequence). The CDR3, as DNA: TGTGCCTGGGGTGGGACTAGTAACGAGCAGTACTTC. Protein sequence: CAWGGTSNEQYF.